The 9 T cell receptor beta chains below come from one sample, sequenced in a study of blood T cell repertoires in COVID-19. TCRdb's table, derived via immunoSEQ multiplex PCR, lists solely in-frame clones and lacks some. The sample yields 350,000 to 550,000 clones, approximately 90% seen once. The sequencing sample was made of PBMCs or T cells enriched from blood (not recorded which). These receptors all come from a woman aged 18-29 years with acute COVID-19.

V usage is TRBV3-1 (or the pseudogene TRBV3-2) and J usage is TRBJ1-6, with D tentatively TRBD1 (6 bases). The CDR3 covers 15 residues. Trimming cost V 2 bases and J 7 bases, with 12 bases left between them. Germline CDR1 and CDR2: LGHDT and YNNKEL (reference sequence). The CDR3 DNA follows: TGTGCCAGCAGCCAATTCGGTCAGGGGAATTCACCCCTCCACTTT. Translating it yields CASSQFGQGNSPLHF.

The J gene is TRBJ2-2, the V gene TRBV3-1 (or the pseudogene TRBV3-2), with TRBD1 matching over 8 bases. This CDR3 has 17 residues. Trimming at V came to 0 bases and at J to 1 base, leaving 4 bases not matched to a gene. Per germline, CDR1 LGHDT and CDR2 YNNKEL (reference sequence). This chain's CDR3 is CASSQEGTGVNTGELFF. In DNA form, the CDR3 reads TGTGCCAGCAGCCAAGAGGGGACAGGTGTGAACACCGGGGAGCTGTTTTTT.

The chain couples TRBV5-1 to TRBJ2-2, with TRBD2 as a possible D gene (6 bases). The CDR3 loop spans 16 amino acids. Trimming shortened V by 4 bases and J by 0 bases, and 13 bases separated the two germline ends. Germline CDR1 and CDR2: SGHRS and YFSETQ. CDR3 sequence: CASSPPLASNTGELFF. CDR3 nucleotide sequence: TGCGCCAGCAGCCCGCCCCTAGCGTCGAACACCGGGGAGCTGTTTTTT. The full variable domain, with the rest looked up from reference TRBV5-1 and TRBJ2-2, is KAGVTQTPRYLIKTRGQQVTLSCSPISGHRSVSWYQQTPGQGLQFLFEYFSETQRNKGNFPGRFSGRQFSNSRSEMNVSTLELGDSALYLCASSPPLASNTGELFFGEGSRLTVL.

This sequence joins TRBV7-6 and TRBJ1-1, with TRBD1 identical over 8 bases. The germline CDR1 and CDR2 sequences are SGHVS and FNYEAQ. The CDR3 has 15 amino acids. V trimming: 0 bases; J trimming: 5 bases; junction bases outside the gene matches: 5. CDR3 amino acids: CASSLAVTGGTEAFF. For the CDR3, the DNA is TGTGCCAGCAGCTTAGCTGTAACAGGGGGGACTGAAGCTTTCTTT. The complete variable domain, with remaining parts taken from reference TRBV7-6 and TRBJ1-1, reads GAGVSQSPRYKVTKRGQDVALRCDPISGHVSLYWYRQALGQGPEFLTYFNYEAQQDKSGLPNDRFSAERPEGSISTLTIQRTEQRDSAMYRCASSLAVTGGTEAFFGQGTRLTVV.

The V and J genes are TRBV30 and TRBJ2-1; the match to TRBD1 covers 12 bases. With 0 bases clipped from V and 8 bases from J, the junction kept 8 bases outside the gene matches. The CDR3 spans 16 residues. Germline CDR1 is GTSNPN and CDR2 is SVGIG (reference sequence). The CDR3 DNA sequence: TGTGCCTGGAGTGTTTTCGGGGACAGGGGGCTTGATGAGCAGTTCTTC. Encoded protein: CAWSVFGDRGLDEQFF.

The CDR3 DNA reads TGTGCCAGCAGCTCGACTCAAAACTCTGGAAACACCATATATTTT. Its protein product is CASSSTQNSGNTIYF. The chain combines TRBV5-4 with TRBJ1-3; D unclear. V gave up 3 bases and J gave up 0 bases, with 10 bases separating them. The CDR3 extends over 15 amino acids. Germline V gene data show CDR1 as SGHNT and CDR2 as YYREEE (reference sequence).

This chain uses TRBV7-8 with TRBJ1-1; 7 bases line up with TRBD1. The CDR3 spans 17 residues. V shed 1 base, J shed 4 bases, and the junction held 12 bases outside the gene matches. Germline lookup yields CDR1 SGHVS and CDR2 FQNEAQ. CDR3 region: CASSLGRARGSGTEAFF. In DNA form, the CDR3 reads TGTGCCAGCAGCTTAGGTCGCGCCAGGGGGTCGGGCACTGAAGCTTTCTTT.

The J gene is TRBJ1-4, the V gene TRBV2; 9 nucleotides agree with TRBD1. V lost 9 bases to trimming and J lost 0 bases; unmatched junction nucleotides: 2. This CDR3 is 14 amino acids long. CDR1 is SNHLY and CDR2 is FYNNEI in the germline V gene. DNA of the CDR3: TGTGCCAGTAGGGACAGGGCAACTAATGAAAAACTGTTTTTT. This sequence encodes CASRDRATNEKLFF. The full variable domain, with the rest looked up from reference TRBV2 and TRBJ1-4, is EPEVTQTPSHQVTQMGQEVILRCVPISNHLYFYWYRQILGQKVEFLVSFYNNEISEKSEIFDDQFSVERPDGSNFTLKIRSTKLEDSAMYFCASRDRATNEKLFFGSGTQLSVL.

This clone has a single count. This chain's CDR3 is CASSFSGRRAYEQYF. As DNA, the CDR3 is TGTGCCAGCAGTTTTAGCGGGAGGAGGGCCTACGAGCAGTACTTC. J is TRBJ2-7 and V is TRBV6-5; 10 nucleotides match TRBD2. With 4 bases clipped from V and 2 bases from J, the junction kept 5 bases outside the gene matches. Germline CDR1 is MNHEY and CDR2 is SVGAGI. This CDR3 comprises 15 residues.